This paragraph covers one TCR beta chain sequence. The source of the sample is a study of monozygotic twins with inflammatory bowel disease. TCRdb reworked the 5' RACE reads into one entry per CDR3 protein, no DNA. The sample has around 140,000 distinct CDR3 sequences; the top ten hold roughly 1.2%. The CDR3 sequence is 15 residues long. Germline V lookup: CDR1 DFQATT, CDR2 SNEGSKA (reference sequence). The chain joins TRBV20-1 to TRBJ2-1; TCRdb reports TRBD1, a call that lacks DNA to check it against. The TCR originated in a human donor with ulcerative colitis or Crohn's disease, or a healthy co-twin of an affected twin (not recorded which). What was sequenced was blood. CDR3 loop: CSATGTGLAYNEQFF.